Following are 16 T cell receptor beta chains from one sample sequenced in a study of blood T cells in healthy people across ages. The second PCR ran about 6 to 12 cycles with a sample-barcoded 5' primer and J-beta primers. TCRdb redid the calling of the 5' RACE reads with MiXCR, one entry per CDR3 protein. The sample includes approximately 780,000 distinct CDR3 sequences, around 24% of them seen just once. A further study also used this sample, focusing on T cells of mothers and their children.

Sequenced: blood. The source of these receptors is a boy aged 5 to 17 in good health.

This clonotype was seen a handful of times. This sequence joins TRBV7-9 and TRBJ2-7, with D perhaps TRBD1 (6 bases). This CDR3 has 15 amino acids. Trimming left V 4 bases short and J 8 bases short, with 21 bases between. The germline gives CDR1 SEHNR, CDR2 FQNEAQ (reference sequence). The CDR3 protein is CASSSSKTGFTKQYF. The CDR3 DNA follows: TGTGCCAGCAGCTCTAGTAAGACAGGATTTACGAAGCAGTACTTC.

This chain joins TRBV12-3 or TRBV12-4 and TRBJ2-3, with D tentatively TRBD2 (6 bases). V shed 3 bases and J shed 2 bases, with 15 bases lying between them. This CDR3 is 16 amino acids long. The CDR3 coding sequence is TGTGCCAGCAGTTTGGGTTACGGGGGAGCCACAGATACGCAGTATTTT. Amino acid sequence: CASSLGYGGATDTQYF.

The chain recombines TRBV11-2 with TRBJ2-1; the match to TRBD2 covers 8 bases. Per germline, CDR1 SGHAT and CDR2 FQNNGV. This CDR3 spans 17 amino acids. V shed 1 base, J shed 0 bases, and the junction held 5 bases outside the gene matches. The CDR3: CASSLASGFSSYNEQFF. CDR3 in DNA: TGTGCCAGCAGCTTAGCTAGCGGGTTCAGCTCCTACAATGAGCAGTTCTTC.

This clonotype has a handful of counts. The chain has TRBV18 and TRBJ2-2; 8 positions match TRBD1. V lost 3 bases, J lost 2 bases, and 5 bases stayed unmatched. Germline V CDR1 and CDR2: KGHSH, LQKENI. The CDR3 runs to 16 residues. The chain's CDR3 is CASSPRTGTNTGELFF. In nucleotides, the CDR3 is TGTGCCAGCTCACCGCGGACAGGGACAAACACCGGGGAGCTGTTTTTT.

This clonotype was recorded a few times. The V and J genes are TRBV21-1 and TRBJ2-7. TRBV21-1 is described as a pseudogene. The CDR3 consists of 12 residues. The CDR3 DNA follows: TGTGCCAGCAGCAAAGAATACTGCGAGCAGTACTTC. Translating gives CASSKEYCEQYF.

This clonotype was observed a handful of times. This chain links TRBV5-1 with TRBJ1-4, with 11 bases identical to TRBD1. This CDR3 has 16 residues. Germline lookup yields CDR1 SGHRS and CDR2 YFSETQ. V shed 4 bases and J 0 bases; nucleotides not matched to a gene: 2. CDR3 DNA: TGCGCCAGCAGCCGGACAGGGGGCACAACTAATGAAAAACTGTTTTTT. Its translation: CASSRTGGTTNEKLFF.

The CDR3 DNA is TGTGCCAGCAGTTACGGGCTAGCGGGGGGGATAGAGACCCAGTACTTC. Translation: CASSYGLAGGIETQYF. The chain carries TRBV6-5 and TRBJ2-1; TRBD2 agrees at 12 bases. The last part of the DNA fits TRBJ2-5 better; the J call may be wrong. Germline V gene lookup returns CDR1 MNHEY and CDR2 SVGAGI. The CDR3 extends over 16 amino acids.

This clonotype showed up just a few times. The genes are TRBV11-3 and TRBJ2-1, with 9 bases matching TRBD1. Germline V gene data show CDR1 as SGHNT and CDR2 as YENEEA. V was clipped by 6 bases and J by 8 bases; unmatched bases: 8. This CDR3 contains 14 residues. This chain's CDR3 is CASRRDRDGDEQFF. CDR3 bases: TGTGCCAGCAGACGGGACAGGGATGGAGATGAGCAGTTCTTC. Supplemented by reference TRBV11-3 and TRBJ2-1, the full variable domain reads EAGVVQSPRYKIIEKKQPVAFWCNPISGHNTLYWYLQNLGQGPELLIRYENEEAVDDSQLPKDRFSAERLKGVDSTLKIQPAELGDSAVYLCASRRDRDGDEQFFGPGTRLTVL.

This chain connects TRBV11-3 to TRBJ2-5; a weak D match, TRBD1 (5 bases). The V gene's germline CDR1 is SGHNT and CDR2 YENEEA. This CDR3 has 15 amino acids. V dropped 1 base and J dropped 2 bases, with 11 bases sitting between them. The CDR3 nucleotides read TGTGCCAGCAGCTTAGGGGGCGACGATCAAGAGACCCAGTACTTC. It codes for CASSLGGDDQETQYF. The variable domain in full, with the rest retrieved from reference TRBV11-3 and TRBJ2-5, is EAGVVQSPRYKIIEKKQPVAFWCNPISGHNTLYWYLQNLGQGPELLIRYENEEAVDDSQLPKDRFSAERLKGVDSTLKIQPAELGDSAVYLCASSLGGDDQETQYFGPGTRLLVL.

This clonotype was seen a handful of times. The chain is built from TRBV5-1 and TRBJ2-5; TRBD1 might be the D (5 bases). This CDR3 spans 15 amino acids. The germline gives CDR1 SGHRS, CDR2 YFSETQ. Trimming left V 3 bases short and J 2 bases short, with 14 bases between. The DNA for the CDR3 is TGCGCCAGCAGCTCCTTGGGGCTACAGCAAGAGACCCAGTACTTC. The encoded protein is CASSSLGLQQETQYF. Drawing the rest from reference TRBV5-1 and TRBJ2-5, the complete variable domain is KAGVTQTPRYLIKTRGQQVTLSCSPISGHRSVSWYQQTPGQGLQFLFEYFSETQRNKGNFPGRFSGRQFSNSRSEMNVSTLELGDSALYLCASSSLGLQQETQYFGPGTRLLVL.

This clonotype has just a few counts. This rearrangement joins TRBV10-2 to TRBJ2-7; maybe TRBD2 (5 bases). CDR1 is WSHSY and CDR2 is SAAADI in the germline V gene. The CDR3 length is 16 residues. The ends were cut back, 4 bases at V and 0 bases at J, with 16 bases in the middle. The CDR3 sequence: CASSGSRRTSSYEQYF. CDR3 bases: TGCGCCAGCAGTGGGTCTCGGCGCACTAGCTCCTACGAGCAGTACTTC.

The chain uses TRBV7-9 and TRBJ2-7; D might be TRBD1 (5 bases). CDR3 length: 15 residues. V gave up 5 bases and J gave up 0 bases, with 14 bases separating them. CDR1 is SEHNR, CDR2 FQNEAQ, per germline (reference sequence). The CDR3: CASSPDSYPSYEQYF. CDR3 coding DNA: TGTGCCAGCAGCCCCGACAGTTACCCCTCCTACGAGCAGTACTTC.

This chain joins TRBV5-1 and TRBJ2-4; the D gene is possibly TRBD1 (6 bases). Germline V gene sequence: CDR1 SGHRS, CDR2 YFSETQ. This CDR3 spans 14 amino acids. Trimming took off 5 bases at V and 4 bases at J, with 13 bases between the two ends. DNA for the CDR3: TGCGCCAGCAGACGGACAGTTACTAAAAACATTCAGTACTTC. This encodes CASRRTVTKNIQYF.

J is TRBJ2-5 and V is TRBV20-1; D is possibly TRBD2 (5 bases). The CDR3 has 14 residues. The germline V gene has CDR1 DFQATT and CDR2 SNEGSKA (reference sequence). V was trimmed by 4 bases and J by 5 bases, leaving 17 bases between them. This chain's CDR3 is CSATPPSRRETQYF. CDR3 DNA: TGCAGTGCTACACCCCCCTCTAGGAGGGAGACCCAGTACTTC.

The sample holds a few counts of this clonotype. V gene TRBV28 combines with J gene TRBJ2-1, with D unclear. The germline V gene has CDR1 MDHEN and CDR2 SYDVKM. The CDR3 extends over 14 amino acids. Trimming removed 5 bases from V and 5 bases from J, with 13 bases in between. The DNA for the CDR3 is TGTGCCAGCAGTGGCGGAGACGGTGACAATGAGCAGTTCTTC. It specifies CASSGGDGDNEQFF. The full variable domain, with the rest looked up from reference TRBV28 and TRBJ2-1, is DVKVTQSSRYLVKRTGEKVFLECVQDMDHENMFWYRQDPGLGLRLIYFSYDVKMKEKGDIPEGYSVSREKKERFSLILESASTNQTSMYLCASSGGDGDNEQFFGPGTRLTVL.

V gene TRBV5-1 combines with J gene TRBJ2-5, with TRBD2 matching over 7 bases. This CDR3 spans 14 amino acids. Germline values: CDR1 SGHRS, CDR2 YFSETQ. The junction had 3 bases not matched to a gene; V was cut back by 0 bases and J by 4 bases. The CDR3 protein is CASSLAWEGETQYF. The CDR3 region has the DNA TGCGCCAGCAGCTTGGCCTGGGAGGGAGAGACCCAGTACTTC.